These T cell receptor beta chains were read from a single sample in a study of shared T cell receptors in the human thymus. Using immunoSEQ multiplex PCR, the repertoire was profiled, and TCRdb retains in-frame clones only, with some absent. The sample yields approximately 400,000 clones, about 95% seen once. The specimen sequenced was thymocytes. The receptors were sampled from a human donor. Both conserved end residues are part of each CDR3. D genes are given only for firm matches. Only part of the rows carry a size: once, few, many, or a class if the clone is expanded.

V,J,D,size,DNA,CDR3
TRBV27,TRBJ2-3,-,-,TGTGCCAGCAATGCTTGGGGAACTCGCACAGATACGCAGTATTTT,CASNAWGTRTDTQYF
TRBV6-5,TRBJ2-3,-,-,TGTGCCAGCAGTTACCCTAGAGGGTGGGCAGATACGCAGTATTTT,CASSYPRGWADTQYF
TRBV2,TRBJ1-2,-,-,TGTGCCAGCACTTGGGGGGACCGAGATGAATATGGCTACACCTTC,CASTWGDRDEYGYTF
TRBV5-4,TRBJ2-7,-,-,TGTGCCAGCAGCTTTATCGGCGGCGTTCCCTACGAGCAGTACTTC,CASSFIGGVPYEQYF
TRBV11-2,TRBJ2-5,-,-,TGTGCCAGCAGCGCCAATCCGGGAGAAAAAGAGACCCAGTACTTC,CASSANPGEKETQYF
TRBV4-3,TRBJ1-2,-,-,TGCGCCAGCAGCCAAGATAACAGCCCGGGGGGCTACACCTTC,CASSQDNSPGGYTF
TRBV7-6,TRBJ2-3,TRBD2,-,TGTGCCAGCAGCTTAGGCGGGGAGGGCCGCTATAGCACAGATACGCAGTATTTT,CASSLGGEGRYSTDTQYF
TRBV11-3,TRBJ2-2,-,-,TGTGCCAGCAGCCCTATGTACTTTGTCACAGGGAGCCGAACCGGGGAGCTGTTTTTT,CASSPMYFVTGSRTGELFF
TRBV11-2,TRBJ1-2,-,-,TGTGCCAGCAGCTTTTCAGGCTCTGGCTACACCTTC,CASSFSGSGYTF
TRBV25-1,TRBJ2-2,-,-,TGTGCCAGCAGATACACCGGGGAGCTGTTTTTT,CASRYTGELFF
TRBV27,TRBJ2-2,TRBD2,-,TGTGCCAGCAGCCCAACTAGCGAAGTCCCCGGGGAGCTGTTTTTT,CASSPTSEVPGELFF
TRBV2,TRBJ1-2,-,-,TGTGCCAGCAGTGAAGCCAGGGAACCCTATGGCTACACCTTC,CASSEAREPYGYTF
TRBV28,TRBJ2-7,TRBD2,-,TGTGCCAGCAGTTTCGAGGGGACTAGCGGCTACGAGCAGTACTTC,CASSFEGTSGYEQYF
TRBV15,TRBJ2-5,-,-,TGTGCCACCAGCAGAGGATGGGCTCAAGAGACCCAGTACTTC,CATSRGWAQETQYF
TRBV9,TRBJ2-6,TRBD2,-,TGTGCCAGCAGCGTAGGTCCCCTAGCGGAGCTCTCTGGGGCCAACGTCCTGACTTTC,CASSVGPLAELSGANVLTF
TRBV10-2,TRBJ2-2,-,once,TGCGCCAGCAGTGAAGCGAAACAGGGCAACACCGGGGAGCTGTTTTTT,CASSEAKQGNTGELFF
TRBV30,TRBJ2-1,-,-,TGTGCATCGACCCCAGACCGGGACCCTTCGGTGCAGTTCTTC,CASTPDRDPSVQFF
TRBV28,TRBJ1-5,TRBD1,-,TGTGCCAGCAGACTGGACAGGGATCAGCCCCAGCATTTT,CASRLDRDQPQHF
TRBV6-5,TRBJ2-3,TRBD2,-,TGCCAAATAGCGGGAGGATCCACAGATACGCAGTATTTT,CQIAGGSTDTQYF
TRBV4-3,TRBJ2-1,TRBD1,once,TGCGCCAGCAGCCAAGATCCTAGTATGGGGTTGGACAGGGGGATGGGGAATGAGCAGTTCTTC,CASSQDPSMGLDRGMGNEQFF
TRBV7-9,TRBJ2-2,TRBD1,-,TGTGCCAGCAGCTGGGACAGGTTTACGGAGCTGTTTTTT,CASSWDRFTELFF
TRBV28,TRBJ1-5,-,-,TGTGCCAGCAGGGAGGGAAGGAGGCGAGATCAGCCCCAGCATTTT,CASREGRRRDQPQHF
TRBV27,TRBJ1-1,-,-,TGTGCCAGCAGCTGGACCCCGGACACTGAAGCTTTCTTT,CASSWTPDTEAFF
TRBV28,TRBJ2-3,TRBD1,-,TGTGCCCACAGGGGGGAGGTCACAGATACGCAGTATTTT,CAHRGEVTDTQYF
TRBV29-1,TRBJ1-2,-,-,TGCAGCGTTTTGGTTTCTCGAGGCTACACCTTC,CSVLVSRGYTF
TRBV7-9,TRBJ2-1,-,-,TGTGCCAGCAGCGCAGGGGGGGTCCACAATGAGCAGTTCTTC,CASSAGGVHNEQFF
TRBV28,TRBJ1-2,-,-,TGTGCCAGCAGCCCTCGCAGGCTCTATGGCTACACCTTC,CASSPRRLYGYTF